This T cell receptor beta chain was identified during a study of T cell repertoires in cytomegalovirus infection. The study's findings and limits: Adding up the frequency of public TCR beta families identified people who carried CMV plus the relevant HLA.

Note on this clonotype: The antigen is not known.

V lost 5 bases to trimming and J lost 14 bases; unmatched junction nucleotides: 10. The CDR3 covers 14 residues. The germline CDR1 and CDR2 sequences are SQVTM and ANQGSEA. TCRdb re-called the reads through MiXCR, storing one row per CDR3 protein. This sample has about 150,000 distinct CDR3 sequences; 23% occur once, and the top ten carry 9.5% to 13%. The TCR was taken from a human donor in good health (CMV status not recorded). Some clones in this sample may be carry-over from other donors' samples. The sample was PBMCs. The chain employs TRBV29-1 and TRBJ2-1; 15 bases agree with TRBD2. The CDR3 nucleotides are TGCAGCGTTACCCCGGGACTAGCGGGAGGTCGGGAGTTCTTC. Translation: CSVTPGLAGGREFF.